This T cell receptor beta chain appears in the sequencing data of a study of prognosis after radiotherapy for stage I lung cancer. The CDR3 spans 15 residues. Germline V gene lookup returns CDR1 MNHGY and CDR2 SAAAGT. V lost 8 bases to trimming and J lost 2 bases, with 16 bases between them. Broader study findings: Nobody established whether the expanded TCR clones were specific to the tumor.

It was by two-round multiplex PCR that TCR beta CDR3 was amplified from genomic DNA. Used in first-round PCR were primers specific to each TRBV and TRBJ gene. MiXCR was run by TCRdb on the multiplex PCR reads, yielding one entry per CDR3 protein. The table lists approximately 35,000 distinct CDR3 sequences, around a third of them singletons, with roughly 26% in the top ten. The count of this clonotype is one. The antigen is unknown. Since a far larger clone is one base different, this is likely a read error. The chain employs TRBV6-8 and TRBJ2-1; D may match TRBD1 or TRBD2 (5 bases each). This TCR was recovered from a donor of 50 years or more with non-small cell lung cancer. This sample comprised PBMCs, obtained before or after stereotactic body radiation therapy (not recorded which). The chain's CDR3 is CASRRGPAAYNEQFF. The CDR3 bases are TGTGCCAGCCGACGGGGCCCAGCCGCCTACAATGAGCAGTTCTTC.